This TCR beta chain appears in the sequencing data of a study of T cell responses to AZD1222 COVID-19 vaccine. The study's findings and limits: A rise in Spike-specific TCR breadth and depth followed two AZD1222 doses. Sampling that yielded the repertoires occurred only after the peak T cell response.

With regard to this clone: Its specificity is unknown.

With V trimmed by 9 bases and J by 1 base, 15 bases remained unmatched. The CDR3 has 19 amino acids. CDR1 is KGHSH and CDR2 is LQKENI in the germline V gene. Measured with immunoSEQ multiplex PCR; TCRdb has only the in-frame clones, and not every one. Among about 120,000 clones listed, about 90% were seen once. This TCR derives from an adult who received the AZD1222 COVID-19 vaccine. The chain carries TRBV18 and TRBJ2-6; TRBD1 agrees at 10 bases. Sequencing was performed on peripheral blood, taken 28 days after the second AZD1222 dose. The CDR3 here is CASSFLARQGASGANVLTF. The CDR3 region has the DNA TGTGCCAGTTCCTTCCTTGCCAGACAGGGGGCATCTGGGGCCAACGTCCTGACTTTC.